This T cell receptor beta chain derives from a study of cytomegalovirus exposure and HLA in healthy donors. Use of 60 Vbeta and 13 Jbeta primers characterized the PCR. Measured with immunoSEQ multiplex PCR; TCRdb has only the in-frame clones, and not every one. This sample contains 150,000 or so clones. The specimen sequenced was PBMCs. The TCR comes from a woman aged 50 to 65 in good health and CMV-seronegative.

The CDR3 DNA reads TGTGCCAGCAGTTGGGAGGAGGGTGTGGATACGCAGTATTTT. This codes for CASSWEEGVDTQYF. V and J are TRBV6-5 and TRBJ2-3, with TRBD2 as a possible D gene (6 bases). Germline V lookup: CDR1 MNHEY, CDR2 SVGAGI. The CDR3 consists of 14 residues. V shed 4 bases and J shed 6 bases, with 14 bases lying between them.